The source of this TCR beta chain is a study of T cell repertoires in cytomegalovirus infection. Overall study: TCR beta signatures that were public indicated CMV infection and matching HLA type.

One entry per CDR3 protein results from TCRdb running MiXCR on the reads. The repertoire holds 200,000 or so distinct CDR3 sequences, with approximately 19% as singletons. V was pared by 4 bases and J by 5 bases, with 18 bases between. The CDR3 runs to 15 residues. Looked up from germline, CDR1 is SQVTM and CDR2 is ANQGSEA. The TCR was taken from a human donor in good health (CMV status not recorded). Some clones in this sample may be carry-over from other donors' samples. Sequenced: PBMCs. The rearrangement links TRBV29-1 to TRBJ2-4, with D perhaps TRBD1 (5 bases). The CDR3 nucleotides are TGCAGCGTTGCTATCGCCCCTGGGGCCCAAAACATTCAGTACTTC. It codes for CSVAIAPGAQNIQYF.